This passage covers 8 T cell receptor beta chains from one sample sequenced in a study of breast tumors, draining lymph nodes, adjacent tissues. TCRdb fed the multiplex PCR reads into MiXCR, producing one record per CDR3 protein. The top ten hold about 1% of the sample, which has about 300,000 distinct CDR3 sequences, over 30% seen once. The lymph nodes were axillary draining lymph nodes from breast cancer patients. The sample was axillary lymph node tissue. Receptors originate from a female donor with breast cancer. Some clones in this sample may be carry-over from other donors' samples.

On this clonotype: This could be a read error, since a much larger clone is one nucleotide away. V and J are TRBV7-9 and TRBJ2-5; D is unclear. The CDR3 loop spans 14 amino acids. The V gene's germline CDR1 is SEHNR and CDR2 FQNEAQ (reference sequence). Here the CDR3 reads CASGLASSQETQYF. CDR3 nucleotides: TGTGCCAGCGGCTTAGCCAGCAGCCAAGAGACCCAGTACTTC. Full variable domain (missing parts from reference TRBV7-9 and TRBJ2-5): DTGVSQNPRHKITKRGQNVTFRCDPISEHNRLYWYRQTLGQGPEFLTYFQNEAQLEKSRLLSDRFSAERPKGSFSTLEIQRTEQGDSAMYLCASGLASSQETQYFGPGTRLLVL.

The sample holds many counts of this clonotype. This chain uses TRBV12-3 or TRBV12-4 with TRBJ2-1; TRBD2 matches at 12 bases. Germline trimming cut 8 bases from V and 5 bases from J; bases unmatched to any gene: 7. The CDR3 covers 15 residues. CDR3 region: CASVRLAGDNNEQFF. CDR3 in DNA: TGTGCCAGCGTGAGACTAGCGGGAGATAACAATGAGCAGTTCTTC.

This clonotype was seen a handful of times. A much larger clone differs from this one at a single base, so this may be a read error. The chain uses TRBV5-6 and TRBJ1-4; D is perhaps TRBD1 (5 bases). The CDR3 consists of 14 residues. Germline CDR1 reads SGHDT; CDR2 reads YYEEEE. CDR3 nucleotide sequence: TGTGCCAGCAGCTCGGGACTGTTGAATGAAAAACTGCTTTTT. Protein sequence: CASSSGLLNEKLLF.

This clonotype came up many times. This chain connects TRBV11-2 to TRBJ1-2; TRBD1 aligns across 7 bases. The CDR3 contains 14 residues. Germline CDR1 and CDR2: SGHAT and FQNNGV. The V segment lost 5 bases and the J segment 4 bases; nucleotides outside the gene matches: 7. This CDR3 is CASSPSTGSYGYTF. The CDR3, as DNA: TGTGCCAGCAGCCCCTCGACAGGGAGCTATGGCTACACCTTC.

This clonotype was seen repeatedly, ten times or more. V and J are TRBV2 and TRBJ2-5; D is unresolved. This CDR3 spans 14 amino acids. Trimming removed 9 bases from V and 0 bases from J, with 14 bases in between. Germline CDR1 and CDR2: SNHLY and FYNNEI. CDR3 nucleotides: TGTGCCAGTCAAACCGGACCCAACCAAGAGACCCAGTACTTC. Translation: CASQTGPNQETQYF.

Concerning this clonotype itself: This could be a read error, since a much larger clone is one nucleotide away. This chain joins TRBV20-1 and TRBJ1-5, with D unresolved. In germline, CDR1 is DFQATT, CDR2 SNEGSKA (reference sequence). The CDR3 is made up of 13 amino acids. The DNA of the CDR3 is TGCAGTGCTAGAGTTCCGGGAAGTCAGCCCGAGCATTTT. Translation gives CSARVPGSQPEHF.

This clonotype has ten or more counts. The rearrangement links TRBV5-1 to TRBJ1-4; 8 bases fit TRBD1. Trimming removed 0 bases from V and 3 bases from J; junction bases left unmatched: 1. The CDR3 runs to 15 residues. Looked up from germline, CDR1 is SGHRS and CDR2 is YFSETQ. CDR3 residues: CASSLARGPNEKLFF. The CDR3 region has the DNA TGCGCCAGCAGCTTGGCCAGGGGGCCTAATGAAAAACTGTTTTTT.

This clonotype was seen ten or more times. The CDR3 DNA reads as TGTGCCAGCAGCGTAGCTGGGGGACCTTACTACGAGCAGTACTTC. The encoded protein is CASSVAGGPYYEQYF. The gene calls are TRBV9 and TRBJ2-7; D is tentatively TRBD1 or TRBD2 (5 bases each). This CDR3 spans 15 amino acids. Germline lookup yields CDR1 SGDLS and CDR2 YYNGEE. Trimming pared 0 bases from V and 3 bases from J, leaving 13 bases between.